These 11 T cell receptor beta chains share one sample of origin, sequenced in a study of blood T cell repertoires in COVID-19. This table comes from immunoSEQ multiplex PCR, and its TCRdb copy is limited to in-frame clones, with some not included. The profile shows some 64,000 clones, about 88% of them singletons. The material sequenced was peripheral blood. These receptors were collected from a man aged 70-80 years with acute or convalescent COVID-19.

The chain couples TRBV27 to TRBJ1-5, with TRBD1 identical over 9 bases. Germline V gene sequence: CDR1 MNHEY, CDR2 SMNVEV (reference sequence). This CDR3 spans 17 amino acids. Losses at the gene ends were 6 bases for V and 3 bases for J; bases not matched to a gene: 12. The CDR3 DNA follows: TGTGCCAGCAGACCCGGGACAGGGTCTCGGTCCAATCAGCCCCAGCATTTT. It encodes CASRPGTGSRSNQPQHF.

Only one count was recorded for this clone. The rearrangement uses TRBV29-1 and TRBJ2-7, with TRBD1 matching 9 bases. The length of the CDR3 is 13 residues. Germline loops: CDR1 SQVTM, CDR2 ANQGSEA. V lost 4 bases and J lost 2; bases outside the gene matches: 3. In DNA, the CDR3 is TGCAGCGTTGGAAGACAGGGGGCCTACGAGCAGTACTTC. It translates to CSVGRQGAYEQYF.

V and J are TRBV29-1 and TRBJ2-1; 10 bases align to TRBD1. Trimming removed 7 bases from V and 3 bases from J; junction bases left unmatched: 3. Germline assignment: CDR1 SQVTM and CDR2 ANQGSEA. The CDR3 has 13 amino acids. The chain's CDR3 is CSARTGGYNEQFF. CDR3 DNA: TGCAGCGCAAGGACAGGGGGCTACAATGAGCAGTTCTTC.

The chain links TRBV9 to TRBJ1-1, with unresolved D. The germline V gene encodes CDR1 SGDLS and CDR2 YYNGEE. The V and J ends lost 0 bases and 1 base respectively, with 4 bases between them. This CDR3 spans 13 amino acids. The CDR3 reads CASSVGRNTEAFF. DNA of the CDR3: TGTGCCAGCAGCGTAGGCAGGAACACTGAAGCTTTCTTT. Full variable domain (missing parts from reference TRBV9 and TRBJ1-1): DSGVTQTPKHLITATGQRVTLRCSPRSGDLSVYWYQQSLDQGLQFLIQYYNGEERAKGNILERFSAQQFPDLHSELNLSSLELGDSALYFCASSVGRNTEAFFGQGTRLTVV.

The chain combines TRBV27 with TRBJ2-1; D gene ambiguous. Germline V gene data show CDR1 as MNHEY and CDR2 as SMNVEV (reference sequence). This CDR3 comprises 13 residues. The V end lost 2 bases, the J end lost 5 bases, and 7 bases lay between the germline ends. In DNA, the CDR3 is TGTGCCAGCAGTTTAGGGCCGGACAATGAGCAGTTCTTC. Amino acids: CASSLGPDNEQFF.

The J gene is TRBJ2-5, the V gene TRBV28, with 7 positions matching TRBD2. CDR3 size: 14 residues. The V gene's germline CDR1 is MDHEN and CDR2 SYDVKM. Unmatched junction bases numbered 5, after V lost 3 bases and J lost 4 bases. CDR3 DNA: TGTGCCAGCAGTTTTGAGGGGAGGGGAGAGACCCAGTACTTC. It codes for CASSFEGRGETQYF.

Turning to this clone: In the same sample, other DNA sequences code for this CDR3. J is TRBJ2-7 and V is TRBV9; 11 nucleotides line up with TRBD1. The CDR3 length is 15 residues. Trimming took 0 bases from V and 3 from J; bases not matched to a gene: 2. CDR1 and CDR2 (germline): SGDLS, YYNGEE. DNA of the CDR3: TGTGCCAGCAGCGTAGGGACAGGGGGCTTCTACGAGCAGTACTTC. As protein: CASSVGTGGFYEQYF.

V usage is TRBV6-2 or TRBV6-3 and J usage is TRBJ2-5; 10 bases agree with TRBD2. The CDR3 contains 15 residues. Trimming took 2 bases from V and 5 from J; bases not matched to a gene: 5. Germline values: CDR1 MNHEY, CDR2 SVGEGT. CDR3 protein: CASSYVLAGRETQYF. In DNA, the CDR3 is TGTGCCAGCAGTTACGTACTAGCGGGGAGGGAGACCCAGTACTTC.

In its sample, this clone was seen a few times. This chain links TRBV10-3 with TRBJ2-7, with D perhaps TRBD2 (6 bases). The V gene lost 0 bases and the J gene lost 6 bases, with 12 bases spanning the gap. CDR1 and CDR2 from the germline V gene are ENHRY and SYGVKD. The length of the CDR3 is 14 residues. Here the CDR3 reads CAISESWGLLEQYF. CDR3 DNA sequence: TGTGCCATCAGTGAGTCGTGGGGACTCCTCGAGCAGTACTTC.

The V gene is TRBV28, the J gene TRBJ2-5; D ambiguous. This CDR3 is 12 amino acids long. Trimming shortened V by 4 bases and J by 0 bases, and 3 bases separated the two germline ends. Per germline, CDR1 MDHEN and CDR2 SYDVKM. DNA for the CDR3: TGTGCCAGCAGTTCGTACCAAGAGACCCAGTACTTC. Its translation: CASSSYQETQYF. Filled out from reference TRBV28 and TRBJ2-5, the complete variable domain reads DVKVTQSSRYLVKRTGEKVFLECVQDMDHENMFWYRQDPGLGLRLIYFSYDVKMKEKGDIPEGYSVSREKKERFSLILESASTNQTSMYLCASSSYQETQYFGPGTRLLVL.

The J gene is TRBJ2-5, the V gene TRBV2; TRBD1 matches 9 bases. Per germline, CDR1 SNHLY and CDR2 FYNNEI. V shed 6 bases and J 1 base; nucleotides not matched to a gene: 9. The CDR3 covers 16 residues. This chain's CDR3 is CASSGTGYKFQETQYF. Here the CDR3 DNA reads TGTGCCAGCAGCGGGACAGGGTATAAGTTCCAAGAGACCCAGTACTTC. Using reference TRBV2 and TRBJ2-5 for the parts outside the CDR3, the full variable domain is EPEVTQTPSHQVTQMGQEVILRCVPISNHLYFYWYRQILGQKVEFLVSFYNNEISEKSEIFDDQFSVERPDGSNFTLKIRSTKLEDSAMYFCASSGTGYKFQETQYFGPGTRLLVL.